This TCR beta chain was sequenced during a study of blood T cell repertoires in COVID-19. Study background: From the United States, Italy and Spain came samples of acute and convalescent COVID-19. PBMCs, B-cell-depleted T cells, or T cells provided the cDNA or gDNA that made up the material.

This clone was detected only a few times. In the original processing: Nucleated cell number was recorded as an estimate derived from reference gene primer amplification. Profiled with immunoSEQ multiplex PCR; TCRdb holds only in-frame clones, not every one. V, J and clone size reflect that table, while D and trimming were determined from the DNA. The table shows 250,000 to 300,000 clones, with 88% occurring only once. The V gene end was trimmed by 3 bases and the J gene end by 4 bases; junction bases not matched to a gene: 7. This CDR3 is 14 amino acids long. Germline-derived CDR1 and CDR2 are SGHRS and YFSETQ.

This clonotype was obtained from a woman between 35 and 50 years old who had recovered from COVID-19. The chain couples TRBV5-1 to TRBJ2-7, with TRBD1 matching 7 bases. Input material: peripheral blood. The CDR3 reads CASSSKGAGYEQYF. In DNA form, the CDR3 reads TGCGCCAGCAGCTCGAAGGGGGCTGGGTACGAGCAGTACTTC. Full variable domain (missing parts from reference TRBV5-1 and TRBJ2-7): KAGVTQTPRYLIKTRGQQVTLSCSPISGHRSVSWYQQTPGQGLQFLFEYFSETQRNKGNFPGRFSGRQFSNSRSEMNVSTLELGDSALYLCASSSKGAGYEQYFGPGTRLTVT.